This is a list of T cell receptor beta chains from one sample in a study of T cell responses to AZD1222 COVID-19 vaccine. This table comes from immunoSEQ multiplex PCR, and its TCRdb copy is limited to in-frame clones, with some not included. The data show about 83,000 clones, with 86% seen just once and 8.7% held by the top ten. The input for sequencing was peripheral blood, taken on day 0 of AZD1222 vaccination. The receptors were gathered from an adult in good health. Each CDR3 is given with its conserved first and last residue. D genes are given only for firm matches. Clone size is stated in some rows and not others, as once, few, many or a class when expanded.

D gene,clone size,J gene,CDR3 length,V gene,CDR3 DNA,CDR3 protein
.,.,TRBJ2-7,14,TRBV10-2,TGCGCCAGCAGTCGAATGGGAGAGGAATACGAGCAGTACTTC,CASSRMGEEYEQYF
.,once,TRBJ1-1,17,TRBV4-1,TGCGCCAGCAGCGGAGGAAGTTGGTTGGCGGCGAACACTGAAGCTTTCTTT,CASSGGSWLAANTEAFF
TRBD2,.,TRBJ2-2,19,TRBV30,TGTGCCTGGAGTGACGCCCCAGGGATAGCGGGGAGTTTTACCGGGGAGCTGTTTTTT,CAWSDAPGIAGSFTGELFF
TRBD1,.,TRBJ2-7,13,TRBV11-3,TGTGCCAGCAGCTTAGACACAGGGGGCGAGCAGTACTTC,CASSLDTGGEQYF
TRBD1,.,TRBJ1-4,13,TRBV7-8,TGTGCCAGCAGCCACGGACAGGTTGGGAAACTGTTTTTT,CASSHGQVGKLFF
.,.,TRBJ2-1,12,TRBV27,TGTGCCAGCAGTTTCCTGGGGAATGAGCAGTTCTTC,CASSFLGNEQFF
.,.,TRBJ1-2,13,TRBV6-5,TGTGCCAGCAGGCCCGACGGTAACTATGGCTACACCTTC,CASRPDGNYGYTF
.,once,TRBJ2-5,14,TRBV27,TGTGCCAGCAGTTTATTTCCGAAAAGAGAGACCCAGTACTTC,CASSLFPKRETQYF
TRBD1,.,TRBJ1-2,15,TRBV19,TGTGCCAGTACCAGGGACAGCCAAGCTAACTATGGCTACACCTTC,CASTRDSQANYGYTF
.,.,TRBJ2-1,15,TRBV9,TGTGCCAGCAGCGTAGAGGGTCAGGGGAACAATGAGCAGTTCTTC,CASSVEGQGNNEQFF
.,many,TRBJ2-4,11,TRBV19,TGTGCCACCAAAGACGGGCGCGCTTGGTACTTC,CATKDGRAWYF
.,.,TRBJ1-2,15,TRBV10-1,TGCGCCAGCAGTGCCTACAGGGCCTGGAGTAAAGGCTACACCTTC,CASSAYRAWSKGYTF
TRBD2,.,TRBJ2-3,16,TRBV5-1,TGCGCCAGCAGCTTATCCCTAGCGGGGGAAACAGATACGCAGTATTTT,CASSLSLAGETDTQYF
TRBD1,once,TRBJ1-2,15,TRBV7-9,TGTGCCAGCAGCTCTGAGGGCAGGGGGCGATTAATCTACACCTTC,CASSSEGRGRLIYTF
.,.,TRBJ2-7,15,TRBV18,TGTGCCAGCTCACCACCGGGGGTCGGGTCCTACGAGCAGTACTTC,CASSPPGVGSYEQYF
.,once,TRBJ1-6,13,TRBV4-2,TGTGCCAGCAGCCAAACAGAGAATTCACCCCTCCACTTT,CASSQTENSPLHF
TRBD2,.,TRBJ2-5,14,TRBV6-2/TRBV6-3,TGTGCCAGCAGTTACTGGGAGGGACAAGAGACCCAGTACTTC,CASSYWEGQETQYF
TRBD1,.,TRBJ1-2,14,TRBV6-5,TGTGCCAGCAGTAAGGACAGGGGGGAAGGCGGCTACACCTTC,CASSKDRGEGGYTF